A single sample gave rise to the 10 T cell receptor beta chains below, sequenced in a study of identifying expanded T cells in peripheral blood. Profiled with immunoSEQ multiplex PCR; TCRdb holds only in-frame clones, not every one. The sample records tens of thousands of clones, about 91% being singletons. The specimen sequenced was blood. The receptors here all came from a person aged 18-70 years in good health.

The rearrangement joins TRBV7-9 to TRBJ1-5; tentative D call: TRBD1 (5 bases). V shed 4 bases and J shed 7 bases, with 14 bases lying between them. This CDR3 is 14 amino acids long. Germline V gene sequence: CDR1 SEHNR, CDR2 FQNEAQ (reference sequence). The CDR3 loop is CASSSQVDDQPQHF. CDR3 in DNA: TGTGCCAGCAGCTCACAGGTAGACGACCAGCCCCAGCATTTT.

The chain couples TRBV5-1 to TRBJ2-6, with D possibly matching TRBD2 (6 bases). The CDR3 has 16 amino acids. Germline CDR1 and CDR2: SGHRS and YFSETQ. V lost 0 bases and J 4 bases, leaving 11 bases between the germline ends. The CDR3 loop is CASSLEGGFGANVLTF. The DNA of the CDR3 is TGCGCCAGCAGCTTGGAAGGAGGGTTCGGGGCCAACGTCCTGACTTTC.

The CDR3 sequence: CASSQDREGQETQYF. CDR3 in DNA: TGTGCCAGCAGCCAAGACCGGGAGGGCCAAGAGACCCAGTACTTC. The rearrangement uses TRBV11-2 and TRBJ2-5; 8 bases are a match to TRBD2. Germline CDR1 and CDR2: SGHAT and FQNNGV. The CDR3 is 15 amino acids. V shed 5 bases, J shed 1 base, and the junction held 6 bases outside the gene matches.

The chain is built from TRBV6-1 and TRBJ2-2; the D call may be TRBD1 or TRBD2 (6 bases each). V lost 6 bases and J lost 5, with 13 bases in between. Per the germline V gene, CDR1 is MNHNS and CDR2 is SASEGT. There are 14 residues in the CDR3. The CDR3 DNA reads as TGTGCCAGCAGGAGGGGGGAGGTTACCGGGGAGCTGTTTTTT. It codes for CASRRGEVTGELFF.

The chain recombines TRBV7-7 with TRBJ2-2; D remains unclear. The V gene's germline CDR1 is SSHAT and CDR2 FNYEAQ (reference sequence). The length of the CDR3 is 18 residues. Between the trimmed V and J ends, which lost 7 bases and 0 bases, there was a span of 21 bases. The CDR3 DNA sequence: TGTGCCAGCACCCGAGGTGATAGGCCTCATCCGAACACCGGGGAGCTGTTTTTT. Translation gives CASTRGDRPHPNTGELFF. The full variable domain, its missing parts supplied by reference TRBV7-7 and TRBJ2-2, is GAGVSQSPRYKVTKRGQDVTLRCDPISSHATLYWYQQALGQGPEFLTYFNYEAQPDKSGLPSDRFSAERPEGSISTLTIQRTEQRDSAMYRCASTRGDRPHPNTGELFFGEGSRLTVL.

The chain is built from TRBV28 and TRBJ1-5; 7 nucleotides agree with TRBD1. The ends lost 6 bases at V and 12 bases at J; junction bases unmatched: 11. CDR3 length equals 13 residues. The germline V gene encodes CDR1 MDHEN and CDR2 SYDVKM. CDR3: CASREQGRELQHF. CDR3 DNA sequence: TGTGCCAGCAGAGAACAGGGGCGGGAGCTCCAGCATTTT.

The chain uses TRBV30 and TRBJ1-6, with D perhaps matching TRBD1 (5 bases). Between the trimmed V and J ends, which lost 6 bases and 2 bases, there was a span of 17 bases. Per the germline V gene, CDR1 is GTSNPN and CDR2 is SVGIG (reference sequence). CDR3 size: 16 residues. CDR3 residues: CACYGTLSPYNSPLHF. The DNA for the CDR3 is TGTGCCTGCTACGGGACTCTCTCCCCCTATAATTCACCCCTCCACTTT.

This chain uses TRBV6-6 with TRBJ1-6, with D perhaps matching TRBD1 (5 bases). From germline, CDR1 is MNHNY and CDR2 SVGAGI (reference sequence). CDR3 length: 14 residues. V was clipped by 7 bases and J by 4 bases, with 11 bases between them. The CDR3 region has the DNA TGTGCCAGCACGCTGACAGAGTATAATTCACCCCTCCACTTT. This codes for CASTLTEYNSPLHF.

The V gene is TRBV11-2, the J gene TRBJ2-7; D ambiguous. CDR3 size: 13 residues. With 5 bases removed from V and 1 base from J, the gap between germline ends came to 9 bases. Per the germline V gene, CDR1 is SGHAT and CDR2 is FQNNGV. The DNA for the CDR3 is TGTGCCAGCAGCCCAGACCGGTCCTACGAGCAGTACTTC. Amino acids: CASSPDRSYEQYF.

This rearrangement joins TRBV28 to TRBJ2-1, with D perhaps TRBD2 (6 bases). Trimming removed 2 bases from V and 5 bases from J, with 13 bases in between. The germline gives CDR1 MDHEN, CDR2 SYDVKM. This CDR3 comprises 15 residues. The DNA of the CDR3 is TGTGCCAGCAGTTTACTGACTAGTTTGGACAATGAGCAGTTCTTC. Its translation is CASSLLTSLDNEQFF.